A selection of T cell receptor beta chains follows, all from one sample in a study of identical twins. TCRdb re-derived calls from the 5' RACE reads in MiXCR, one entry per CDR3 protein. The data contain 200,000 to 250,000 distinct CDR3 sequences, 7.5% of them singletons. The same specimen was also included in a second study, on yellow fever vaccine responses in identical twins.

Sequenced input: memory (CD45RO+) T cells sorted from blood. Every receptor here comes from a woman under 30 in good health. Both conserved end residues are part of each CDR3. D genes are given only for firm matches. The size of a clone is reported for some rows only, either as once, few or many, or as a class for expanded clones.

CDR3aa	CDR3nt	j_gene	abundance	d_gene	v_gene
CAWSGSGTATGELFF	TGTGCCTGGAGTGGTAGCGGGACGGCCACCGGGGAGCTGTTTTTT	TRBJ2-2	NA	TRBD2	TRBV30
CASKTGAYEQYF	TGTGCCAGCAAGACAGGGGCCTACGAGCAGTACTTC	TRBJ2-7	few	TRBD1	TRBV6-2/TRBV6-3
CASSLRSTNYEQYF	TGCGCCAGCAGCTTGCGCAGCACAAACTACGAGCAGTACTTC	TRBJ2-7	few	NA	TRBV5-1
CASILSGTRNEQFF	TGTGCCAGCATCCTCTCGGGGACAAGAAATGAGCAGTTCTTC	TRBJ2-1	many	NA	TRBV12-3/TRBV12-4
CASRVDRSSYNEQFF	TGTGCCAGTCGGGTGGACCGGAGCTCCTACAATGAGCAGTTCTTC	TRBJ2-1	NA	NA	TRBV19
CASSQRKTNEKLFF	TGTGCCAGCAGCCAACGGAAGACTAATGAAAAACTGTTTTTT	TRBJ1-4	few	NA	TRBV3-1
CASTGPGSYEQYF	TGTGCCAGCACAGGTCCGGGCTCCTACGAGCAGTACTTC	TRBJ2-7	few	NA	TRBV6-1
CASSGDKPGQGLSYEQYF	TGTGCCAGCAGCGGAGATAAGCCGGGACAGGGCCTCTCCTACGAGCAGTACTTC	TRBJ2-7	many	TRBD1	TRBV9
CASSAGTKNSYEQYF	TGTGCCAGCAGCGCAGGGACTAAAAACTCCTACGAGCAGTACTTC	TRBJ2-7	few	TRBD2	TRBV3-1
CASSHLAGGPQETQYF	TGTGCTAGCAGCCATTTAGCGGGGGGACCTCAAGAGACCCAGTACTTC	TRBJ2-5	many	TRBD2	TRBV7-7
CASSFQTSGNTGELFF	TGCGCCAGCAGCTTCCAGACTAGCGGGAACACCGGGGAGCTGTTTTTT	TRBJ2-2	NA	TRBD2	TRBV5-1
CASSTSPAIHEQYF	TGTGCCAGCAGCACGTCACCAGCCATACACGAGCAGTACTTC	TRBJ2-7	few	NA	TRBV5-6
CASSPRWSVAETQYF	TGCGCCAGCAGCCCCCGTTGGTCGGTTGCGGAGACCCAGTACTTC	TRBJ2-5	many	NA	TRBV4-3
CSASSGVVAEAFF	TGCAGTGCTAGCTCAGGGGTGGTGGCTGAAGCTTTCTTT	TRBJ1-1	NA	NA	TRBV20-1
CASSLGTRDRVPTEANVLTF	TGTGCCAGCAGCTTAGGGACCCGGGACAGGGTCCCAACTGAGGCCAACGTCCTGACTTTC	TRBJ2-6	NA	TRBD1	TRBV11-2
CSARVTAGDIANTGELFF	TGCAGTGCTAGAGTCACGGCAGGAGACATCGCGAACACCGGGGAGCTGTTTTTT	TRBJ2-2	NA	NA	TRBV20-1
CASSQGPAGRETQYF	TGTGCCAGCAGCCAAGGGCCAGCGGGAAGGGAGACCCAGTACTTC	TRBJ2-5	NA	TRBD2	TRBV11-2
CASSATGVSYEQYF	TGTGCCAGCAGCGCGACAGGGGTAAGCTACGAGCAGTACTTC	TRBJ2-7	few	TRBD1	TRBV9
CASRDIQGNSPLHF	TGTGCCAGCAGGGATATCCAGGGTAATTCACCCCTCCACTTT	TRBJ1-6	many	NA	TRBV12-3/TRBV12-4
CASSPRINQPQHF	TGTGCCAGCAGTCCCCGGATCAATCAGCCCCAGCATTTT	TRBJ1-5	many	NA	TRBV12-3/TRBV12-4
CASSATGQGGAPLHF	TGTGCCAGCAGCGCCACGGGACAGGGGGGGGCACCCCTCCACTTT	TRBJ1-6	many	TRBD1	TRBV9
CASSVPGLGDEKLFF	TGTGCCAGCAGTGTTCCGGGACTAGGGGATGAAAAACTGTTTTTT	TRBJ1-4	NA	NA	TRBV25-1
CASSPGTSGGGYEQYF	TGTGCCAGCAGCCCAGGGACTAGCGGAGGGGGATACGAGCAGTACTTC	TRBJ2-7	many	TRBD2	TRBV3-1
CASRFAGTNTGELFF	TGTGCCAGCAGATTCGCGGGAACGAACACCGGGGAGCTGTTTTTT	TRBJ2-2	NA	NA	TRBV12-3/TRBV12-4
CSARRLAGETQYF	TGCAGTGCTAGACGGCTAGCGGGAGAGACCCAGTACTTC	TRBJ2-5	many	TRBD2	TRBV20-1
CASSQQGATNEKLFF	TGCGCCAGCAGCCAACAGGGTGCAACTAATGAAAAACTGTTTTTT	TRBJ1-4	many	NA	TRBV4-3
CASSPTGQGGSDTQYF	TGCGCCAGCAGCCCTACTGGACAGGGGGGCTCAGATACGCAGTATTTT	TRBJ2-3	many	TRBD1	TRBV5-1
CASSLLGGGDTQYF	TGTGCCAGCAGCTTACTTGGCGGGGGGGATACGCAGTATTTT	TRBJ2-3	NA	TRBD2	TRBV7-2
CASSPRGLAFTSYEQYF	TGTGCCAGCTCACCACGGGGCCTAGCGTTCACCTCCTACGAGCAGTACTTC	TRBJ2-7	many	NA	TRBV18
CSAEGRGGNQPQHF	TGCAGTGCCGAGGGCAGGGGAGGCAATCAGCCCCAGCATTTT	TRBJ1-5	many	NA	TRBV20-1
CAIMRGGLEQYF	TGTGCCATCATGCGGGGGGGCCTCGAGCAGTACTTC	TRBJ2-7	many	TRBD2	TRBV2
CASSLLGLAGGAYNEQFF	TGTGCCAGCAGCTTGTTGGGGTTGGCAGGGGGCGCCTACAATGAGCAGTTCTTC	TRBJ2-1	many	TRBD1	TRBV5-5